This T cell receptor beta chain was identified during a study of cytomegalovirus exposure and HLA in healthy donors. The PCR had 60 Vbeta and 13 Jbeta primers. Sequencing used immunoSEQ multiplex PCR; TCRdb keeps in-frame clones, though not all of them. The data hold roughly 150,000 clones, with about 80% observed a single time. CDR3 length: 14 residues. Trimming took 3 bases from V and 0 from J, leaving 9 bases between them. Germline lookup yields CDR1 LNHNV and CDR2 YYDKDF (reference sequence). The gene calls are TRBV15 and TRBJ2-7; D is uncertain. The TCR comes from a man younger than 35 in good health and CMV-seropositive. The sequenced material came from PBMCs. The CDR3 is CATSRGPNSYEQYF. CDR3 coding DNA: TGTGCCACCAGCAGGGGCCCCAACTCCTACGAGCAGTACTTC.